The 31 T cell receptor beta chains below come from one sample, sequenced in a study of identical twins. TCRdb itself ran the 5' RACE reads through MiXCR, one entry per CDR3 protein. The top ten hold roughly 0.9% of the sample, which has some 660,000 distinct CDR3 sequences, 8.5% to 9.5% seen once. These data also featured in a second study, about yellow fever vaccine responses in identical twins.

Sequenced sample: PBMCs. The receptors were gathered from a woman aged 18-29 years in good health.

This clonotype was seen more than once but under ten times. The chain has TRBV4-2 and TRBJ2-7, with D unresolved. This CDR3 is built from 15 residues. Germline values: CDR1 LGHNA, CDR2 YNFKEQ. V shed 0 bases and J shed 0 bases, with 9 bases lying between them. The CDR3 spells CASSQDVSPSYEQYF. Here the CDR3 DNA reads TGTGCCAGCAGCCAAGATGTCAGCCCCTCCTACGAGCAGTACTTC.

This clonotype came up a few times. The chain carries TRBV20-1 and TRBJ2-1; 11 positions agree with TRBD2. Germline loops: CDR1 DFQATT, CDR2 SNEGSKA (reference sequence). The CDR3 is 14 residues long. V shed 4 bases, J shed 15 bases, and the junction held 14 bases outside the gene matches. The CDR3 coding sequence is TGCAGTGCTACTAAACCGGGACTAGCGGAAAACGGGTTCTTC. Its translation: CSATKPGLAENGFF.

The chain employs TRBV6-2 or TRBV6-3 and TRBJ1-1; D uncertain. Germline V gene lookup returns CDR1 MNHEY and CDR2 SVGEGT. This CDR3 comprises 13 residues. Trimming took off 1 base at V and 1 base at J, with 4 bases between the two ends. CDR3 loop: CASSYWQNTEAFF. The CDR3 nucleotides read TGTGCCAGCAGTTACTGGCAGAACACTGAAGCTTTCTTT.

This clonotype appeared a few times. The chain recombines TRBV12-3 or TRBV12-4 with TRBJ2-5, with a possible D match to TRBD1 (6 bases). Trimming removed 1 base at V and 0 bases at J, with 12 bases between. CDR3 length equals 16 residues. CDR3 DNA sequence: TGTGCCAGCAGTTTAGTGGGGACACCGGACCAAGAGACCCAGTACTTC. Its translation: CASSLVGTPDQETQYF.

The table lists this clonotype with many counts. The rearrangement uses TRBV3-1 and TRBJ1-1; D gene ambiguous. Trimming left V 1 base short and J 6 bases short, with 9 bases between. Germline V gene data show CDR1 as LGHDT and CDR2 as YNNKEL (reference sequence). There are 13 residues in the CDR3. CDR3 loop: CASSQVAGPEAFF. In nucleotides, the CDR3 is TGTGCCAGCAGCCAAGTCGCTGGGCCTGAAGCTTTCTTT. Using reference TRBV3-1 and TRBJ1-1 for the parts outside the CDR3, the full variable domain is DTAVSQTPKYLVTQMGNDKSIKCEQNLGHDTMYWYKQDSKKFLKIMFSYNNKELIINETVPNRFSPKSPDKAHLNLHINSLELGDSAVYFCASSQVAGPEAFFGQGTRLTVV.

The chain combines TRBV24-1 with TRBJ1-2; the D is unclear. V was shortened by 4 bases and J by 4 bases, with 9 bases between the two germline ends. Germline CDR1 KGHDR, CDR2 SFDVKD. The CDR3 runs to 13 residues. CDR3 loop: CATSDPGSYGYTF. CDR3 coding DNA: TGTGCCACCAGTGACCCTGGATCCTATGGCTACACCTTC.

This clonotype came up a few times. This chain joins TRBV20-1 and TRBJ2-3, with a tentative D call TRBD2 (6 bases). CDR1 and CDR2 (germline): DFQATT, SNEGSKA (reference sequence). The V and J ends lost 4 bases and 1 base respectively, with 9 bases between them. This CDR3 is 13 amino acids long. CDR3 sequence (DNA): TGCAGTGCTACTGAGCGGGGCACAGATACGCAGTATTTT. Amino acids: CSATERGTDTQYF.

This clonotype turned up a few times. The V call is TRBV14, the J call TRBJ2-7; 8 bases align to TRBD1. The CDR3 runs to 16 residues. V shed 3 bases and J 7 bases; nucleotides not matched to a gene: 14. Germline V gene lookup returns CDR1 SGHDN and CDR2 FVKESK. Written as DNA, the CDR3 is TGTGCCAGCAGCCACCCCCCCGGGACAGGAGAATGGGAGCAGTACTTC. Translation: CASSHPPGTGEWEQYF.

This clonotype was detected only a few times. The chain has TRBV20-1 and TRBJ1-5; TRBD1 matches at 8 bases. The V segment lost 3 bases and the J segment 4 bases; nucleotides outside the gene matches: 8. Germline lookup yields CDR1 DFQATT and CDR2 SNEGSKA (reference sequence). The CDR3 has 15 residues. CDR3 in DNA: TGCAGTGCTAGCCCCGGGACAGGAAGTAATCAGCCCCAGCATTTT. This gives the protein CSASPGTGSNQPQHF.

This clonotype was observed a handful of times. V usage is TRBV20-1 and J usage is TRBJ2-5, with TRBD2 matching over 9 bases. CDR3 length: 14 amino acids. J was trimmed by 4 bases and V by 3 bases; bases with no gene match: 6. Germline CDR1 reads DFQATT; CDR2 reads SNEGSKA (reference sequence). The CDR3 coding sequence is TGCAGTGCTAGGGACCTAGCGGGATTAGAGACCCAGTACTTC. Translating gives CSARDLAGLETQYF.

This chain links TRBV28 with TRBJ2-7; D gene ambiguous. Trimming stripped 5 bases from V and 3 bases from J, with 17 bases between. Per germline, CDR1 MDHEN and CDR2 SYDVKM. The CDR3 has 15 residues. The CDR3 bases are TGTGCCAGCAGTGCTCCCCCCCTGGGCCTCTACGAGCAGTACTTC. Amino acids: CASSAPPLGLYEQYF.

This clonotype has just a few counts. The chain uses TRBV29-1 and TRBJ2-5, with TRBD1 as a possible D gene (5 bases). Germline V gives CDR1 SQVTM, CDR2 ANQGSEA. CDR3 length equals 15 residues. The germline V and J ends were trimmed by 4 bases and 1 base, with 16 bases remaining between them. CDR3 sequence: CSVVGPDGTQETQYF. The DNA of the CDR3 is TGCAGCGTTGTGGGGCCGGACGGAACCCAAGAGACCCAGTACTTC.

This chain joins TRBV20-1 and TRBJ1-5, with D unclear. Looked up from germline, CDR1 is DFQATT and CDR2 is SNEGSKA (reference sequence). The CDR3 length is 13 residues. Trimming took 0 bases from V and 4 from J, leaving 7 bases between them. CDR3: CSARDQVNQPQHF. CDR3 DNA sequence: TGCAGTGCTAGAGATCAAGTGAATCAGCCCCAGCATTTT.

The chain is built from TRBV12-3 or TRBV12-4 and TRBJ2-3; TRBD2 matches 12 bases. The CDR3 is 18 residues long. The ends lost 5 bases at V and 2 bases at J; junction bases unmatched: 11. CDR3: CASSPFNGLAGFTDTQYF. The CDR3 nucleotides read TGTGCCAGCAGTCCATTTAATGGACTAGCGGGATTCACAGATACGCAGTATTTT.

The chain recombines TRBV7-9 with TRBJ2-7; a possible D gene is TRBD1 (6 bases). The CDR3 loop spans 14 amino acids. Trimming cost V 5 bases and J 2 bases, with 13 bases left between them. Germline V gene lookup returns CDR1 SEHNR and CDR2 FQNEAQ (reference sequence). The CDR3 is CASSQTDRPYEQYF. In DNA, the CDR3 is TGTGCCAGCAGCCAAACGGACAGACCCTACGAGCAGTACTTC.

This clonotype has ten or more counts. The J gene is TRBJ2-7, the V gene TRBV7-9; 7 bases line up with TRBD1. Germline CDR1 and CDR2: SEHNR and FQNEAQ (reference sequence). V trimming: 3 bases; J trimming: 5 bases; junction bases outside the gene matches: 7. The CDR3 runs to 14 residues. CDR3 in DNA: TGTGCCAGCAGCTTGACGACAGGGATGAACGAGCAGTACTTC. It translates to CASSLTTGMNEQYF.

The chain employs TRBV7-9 and TRBJ2-5; D is possibly TRBD1 (5 bases). This CDR3 region has 15 residues. CDR1 is SEHNR, CDR2 FQNEAQ, per germline (reference sequence). V lost 3 bases and J lost 5, with 16 bases in between. The chain's CDR3 is CASSFIQGGTETQYF. In DNA form, the CDR3 reads TGTGCCAGCAGCTTCATCCAGGGTGGTACGGAGACCCAGTACTTC.

At least ten counts were recorded for this clonotype. This chain joins TRBV10-3 and TRBJ2-1; 8 bases are a match to TRBD2. The germline V gene has CDR1 ENHRY and CDR2 SYGVKD. Trimming removed 10 bases from V and 1 base from J; junction bases left unmatched: 3. The CDR3 extends over 13 amino acids. CDR3 loop: CATERGSYNEQFF. The CDR3 DNA reads TGTGCCACGGAGCGGGGGTCCTACAATGAGCAGTTCTTC.

Only a few counts were recorded for this clonotype. The V gene is TRBV7-9, the J gene TRBJ1-1; D is unclear. CDR1 and CDR2 from the germline V gene are SEHNR and FQNEAQ (reference sequence). V was clipped by 3 bases and J by 3 bases, with 14 bases between them. CDR3 size: 15 residues. CDR3 protein: CASSFAHQEDTEAFF. The CDR3 DNA reads as TGTGCCAGCAGCTTCGCTCATCAGGAGGACACTGAAGCTTTCTTT. The complete variable domain, with remaining parts taken from reference TRBV7-9 and TRBJ1-1, reads DTGVSQNPRHKITKRGQNVTFRCDPISEHNRLYWYRQTLGQGPEFLTYFQNEAQLEKSRLLSDRFSAERPKGSFSTLEIQRTEQGDSAMYLCASSFAHQEDTEAFFGQGTRLTVV.

This clonotype was detected ten times or more. The chain combines TRBV20-1 with TRBJ1-2; TRBD1 might be the D (6 bases). The V and J ends lost 5 bases and 4 bases respectively, with 14 bases between them. This CDR3 has 13 amino acids. Germline lookup yields CDR1 DFQATT and CDR2 SNEGSKA (reference sequence). The CDR3 DNA reads as TGCAGTGCTCCGGGGGGGCGATCCTATGGCTACACCTTC. Translating it yields CSAPGGRSYGYTF.

This clonotype was picked up a small number of times. The gene calls are TRBV7-2 and TRBJ2-5, with a possible D match to TRBD1 (5 bases). The CDR3 loop spans 14 amino acids. Germline-derived CDR1 and CDR2 are SGHTA and FQGNSA. The V end lost 4 bases, the J end lost 5 bases, and 14 bases lay between the germline ends. DNA for the CDR3: TGTGCCAGCAGCTCCCCCGCCCAGGGTGAGACCCAGTACTTC. It translates to CASSSPAQGETQYF.

This clonotype was seen a few times. The chain has TRBV27 and TRBJ2-7; 10 nucleotides match TRBD1. The germline gives CDR1 MNHEY, CDR2 SMNVEV (reference sequence). The CDR3 loop spans 15 amino acids. V lost 2 bases, J lost 9 bases, and 10 bases stayed unmatched. For the CDR3, the DNA is TGTGCCAGCAGTTTAGGACCGGGACAGGGGTATATGCAGTACTTC. Amino acid sequence: CASSLGPGQGYMQYF.

The CDR3, as DNA: TGCGCCAGCGCGGGGGGGCGCGAGCAGTACTTC. Translated: CASAGGREQYF. The chain is built from TRBV5-1 and TRBJ2-7, with 9 bases identical to TRBD2. Trimming at V came to 7 bases and at J to 6 bases, leaving 2 bases not matched to a gene. Germline V lookup: CDR1 SGHRS, CDR2 YFSETQ. This CDR3 has 11 residues. The full variable domain, its missing parts supplied by reference TRBV5-1 and TRBJ2-7, is KAGVTQTPRYLIKTRGQQVTLSCSPISGHRSVSWYQQTPGQGLQFLFEYFSETQRNKGNFPGRFSGRQFSNSRSEMNVSTLELGDSALYLCASAGGREQYFGPGTRLTVT.

This clonotype was counted ten times or more. This chain connects TRBV12-3 or TRBV12-4 to TRBJ1-5; possibly TRBD1 for D (5 bases). Trimming took off 5 bases at V and 6 bases at J, with 17 bases between the two ends. The CDR3 is made up of 15 amino acids. CDR3 in amino acids: CASSLTGERPQPQHF. CDR3 DNA sequence: TGTGCCAGCAGTCTAACAGGAGAACGACCTCAGCCCCAGCATTTT.

This clonotype showed up many times. CDR3 DNA sequence: TGTGCCAGCAGCTTAACTAGCAGCGAGCAGTACTTC. Its protein product is CASSLTSSEQYF. The chain employs TRBV7-9 and TRBJ2-7; tentatively, D is TRBD2 (6 bases). V lost 2 bases and J 6 bases, leaving 8 bases between the germline ends. The CDR3 has 12 amino acids. Germline-derived CDR1 and CDR2 are SEHNR and FQNEAQ (reference sequence). The variable domain in full, completed from reference TRBV7-9 and TRBJ2-7, reads DTGVSQNPRHKITKRGQNVTFRCDPISEHNRLYWYRQTLGQGPEFLTYFQNEAQLEKSRLLSDRFSAERPKGSFSTLEIQRTEQGDSAMYLCASSLTSSEQYFGPGTRLTVT.

This sequence joins TRBV29-1 and TRBJ1-1, with D tentatively TRBD1 (5 bases). V lost 7 bases to trimming and J lost 2 bases, with 8 bases between them. Germline V gene sequence: CDR1 SQVTM, CDR2 ANQGSEA. The CDR3 has 11 amino acids. Here the CDR3 reads CSADTNTEAFF. CDR3 DNA sequence: TGCAGCGCGGACACAAACACTGAAGCTTTCTTT. The variable domain in full, completed from reference TRBV29-1 and TRBJ1-1, reads SAVISQKPSRDICQRGTSLTIQCQVDSQVTMMFWYRQQPGQSLTLIATANQGSEATYESGFVIDKFPISRPNLTFSTLTVSNMSPEDSSIYLCSADTNTEAFFGQGTRLTVV.

This clonotype came up many times. Written as DNA, the CDR3 is TGTGCCAGCAGTTACCCGGGTAAAGAGACCCAGTACTTC. This codes for CASSYPGKETQYF. The chain has TRBV6-6 and TRBJ2-5; D gene ambiguous. V lost 2 bases to trimming and J lost 3 bases, with 7 bases between them. Germline-derived CDR1 and CDR2 are MNHNY and SVGAGI (reference sequence). The CDR3 length is 13 residues.

This chain connects TRBV12-3 or TRBV12-4 to TRBJ2-5; D is ambiguous. This CDR3 region has 13 residues. Trimming cost V 3 bases and J 0 bases, with 5 bases left between them. CDR3 nucleotide sequence: TGTGCCAGCAGTTTTTCTCACCAAGAGACCCAGTACTTC. Its translation: CASSFSHQETQYF.

This clonotype was counted between two and nine times. This rearrangement joins TRBV15 to TRBJ2-3, with 10 bases identical to TRBD2. J lost 3 bases, V lost 5 bases, and 5 bases had no gene match. This CDR3 is 15 amino acids long. Per germline, CDR1 LNHNV and CDR2 YYDKDF (reference sequence). CDR3 protein: CATSRSSGGTDTQYF. CDR3 sequence (DNA): TGTGCCACCAGCCGGTCTAGCGGGGGAACAGATACGCAGTATTTT. Variable domain in full (rest from reference TRBV15 and TRBJ2-3): DAMVIQNPRYQVTQFGKPVTLSCSQTLNHNVMYWYQQKSSQAPKLLFHYYDKDFNNEADTPDNFQSRRPNTSFCFLDIRSPGLGDTAMYLCATSRSSGGTDTQYFGPGTRLTVL.

The chain combines TRBV12-3 or TRBV12-4 with TRBJ2-5; D is possibly TRBD1 (6 bases). V was cut by 5 bases and J by 5 bases, with 12 bases left in between. This CDR3 has 13 amino acids. As DNA, the CDR3 is TGTGCCAGCAGTCCCAGGGGTATGGAGACCCAGTACTTC. Its translation is CASSPRGMETQYF.

This clonotype was counted many times. The gene calls are TRBV28 and TRBJ2-7; D not resolved. Germline V lookup: CDR1 MDHEN, CDR2 SYDVKM. The V and J ends lost 6 bases and 0 bases respectively, with 9 bases between them. CDR3 size: 13 residues. DNA for the CDR3: TGTGCCAGCAGGCAACAGAGCTCCTACGAGCAGTACTTC. Translating it yields CASRQQSSYEQYF.